The entry below gives a single TCR beta chain sequence along with its context. Its target antigen remains unknown. Base qualities are missing; no much larger clone stands one base away. Trimmed from V: 4 bases; trimmed from J: 6 bases; junction bases lacking a gene match: 9. In the germline V gene, CDR1 corresponds to SGHRS and CDR2 to YFSETQ. From the cysteine through the phenylalanine, the CDR3 covers 15 amino acids. The CDR3 DNA has 45 bases and is translated from base 1. The sample is drawn from a study of siplizumab effects on memory and regulatory T cells (dated by TCRdb to between 2018 and 2020). General notes on the study: The effect of the anti-CD2 antibody siplizumab on alloreactive T-cell subsets was examined in allogeneic mixed lymphocyte reactions constructed from human PBMCs.

TCRbeta CDR3 sequencing was performed on sorted unstimulated T cells and on proliferating T cells recovered from mixed lymphocyte reactions. Fresh whole blood from fewer than 12 HLA-typed healthy donors was used to isolate PBMCs. To map where alloreactive clones came from, unstimulated CD4+ non-regulatory T cells were FACS-sorted. The library was prepared using the immunoSEQ multiplex PCR assay. The deep sequencing platform assayed approximately 100,000 TCR templates per sample. Genomic DNA extracted from sorted T cells was used for TCRbeta CDR3 sequencing. In the source study's methods: Clonal analysis of TCRbeta CDR3 data was done in the R programming language. Alloreactive CD4+ and CD8+ clones were identified by comparing unstimulated samples to CFSE-low samples taken after the reaction. By matching sequences to the repertoires of sorted unstimulated Treg and non-Treg cells, each alloreactive CD4+ clone was assigned a regulatory or non-regulatory origin. TCRdb mirrors the immuneACCESS table, restricted to in-frame sequences. Some clones are absent from its copies; in checked studies, under half trace to an unresolved V gene, and the reason for the others is unknown. V and J calls and clone size are as listed in that table; D and trimming were resolved from the DNA. This sample lists some 100,000 clones; over 90% were detected once. About 11% of the sample rests with the top ten.

The investigation overall reported the following: No functional confirmation was obtained for the suppressive function of proliferating Tregs from siplizumab cultures. Greater diversity appeared to be present in unstimulated naive T cells than in memory T cells, and a substantial contribution to the alloresponse seemed to be made by naive cells. Among mappable alloreactive CD4+ clones, the Treg-derived fraction averaged 68.8% with siplizumab versus 25% to 30% in control reactions. The cumulative frequency of alloreactive sequences traceable to unstimulated CD4+ memory T cells was significantly reduced by siplizumab. Roughly 80-96% of proliferating CD4+ or CD8+ clones could not be assigned a naive or memory phenotype. Sequences below about 10^-5 frequency were poorly captured, so only a minor fraction of alloreactive clones could be mapped to unstimulated subsets.

The V and J genes are TRBV5-1 and TRBJ2-1; TRBD2 aligns with 8 central bases. This receptor was taken from a human donor in good health. Sequences were obtained from non-Treg CD4+ T cells sorted from blood. This specimen's cell subset or site label, per the study, means: FACS-sorted unstimulated CD4+ non-regulatory T cells. This receptor carries the CDR3 CASSGLAGGPNEQFF. The DNA is as follows: TGCGCCAGCAGCGGACTTGCGGGAGGTCCCAATGAGCAGTTCTTC.